The rows below give T cell receptor beta chains drawn from one sample of a study of CD4+ T cells in melanoma. Clones were sequenced by immunoSEQ multiplex PCR, and TCRdb holds only the in-frame ones, with some missing. This table holds about 9,900 clones, around 69% found once. Sample: tumor tissue. All receptors come from a human donor with melanoma. The CDR3 runs from the conserved cysteine through the conserved F or W. D genes are given only for firm matches. Clone size is stated in some rows and not others, as once, few, many or a class when expanded.

V gene	J gene	clone size	D gene	CDR3 protein	CDR3 DNA
TRBV25-1	TRBJ2-2	few	-	CASSGPVAGELFF	TGTGCCAGCAGTGGACCTGTCGCCGGGGAGCTGTTTTTT
TRBV11-3	TRBJ2-7	once	-	CASSHIPGGASEQYF	TGTGCCAGCAGCCATATTCCCGGCGGGGCCTCCGAGCAGTACTTC
TRBV6-1	TRBJ1-1	-	-	CASSQVGAAFF	TGTGCCAGCAGTCAGGTAGGGGCAGCTTTCTTT
TRBV5-4	TRBJ2-7	few	TRBD2	CASSLAPPSGATPYEQYF	TGTGCCAGCAGCTTGGCCCCACCTAGCGGGGCCACCCCCTACGAGCAGTACTTC
TRBV29-1	TRBJ2-5	-	-	CSVVTGRSQYF	TGCAGCGTGGTGACAGGGAGGTCCCAGTACTTC
TRBV6-4	TRBJ1-2	-	-	CASLQGKPPIARGYTF	TGTGCCAGCCTACAGGGCAAGCCCCCTATCGCTCGGGGCTACACCTTC
TRBV30	TRBJ1-1	-	TRBD1	CAWSADRVTEAFF	TGTGCCTGGAGTGCGGACAGGGTCACTGAAGCTTTCTTT
TRBV7-9	TRBJ2-4	few	-	CASSLPGLAHIQYF	TGTGCCAGCAGCTTACCAGGATTAGCCCACATTCAGTACTTC
TRBV10-2	TRBJ1-6	-	TRBD1	CASSEPRTGNGPLHF	TGCGCCAGCAGTGAGCCAAGGACAGGGAATGGACCCCTCCACTTT
TRBV2	TRBJ2-2	once	-	CASMADINTGELFF	TGTGCCAGCATGGCCGACATAAACACCGGGGAGCTGTTTTTT
TRBV5-5	TRBJ2-7	-	TRBD1	CASSAGQGSYYEQYF	TGTGCCAGCAGCGCGGGACAGGGGTCCTACTACGAGCAGTACTTC
TRBV9	TRBJ2-7	-	TRBD2	CASTTGASGGYEQYF	TGTGCCAGCACAACAGGGGCTAGCGGGGGATACGAGCAGTACTTC
TRBV5-4	TRBJ2-5	-	TRBD1	CASSLNRGRGETQYF	TGTGCCAGCAGCTTAAACAGGGGTCGCGGGGAGACCCAGTACTTC
TRBV23-1	TRBJ2-3	-	TRBD2	CASSHLRLAGASGADTQYF	TGCGCCAGCAGTCATCTCCGCCTAGCGGGGGCTTCGGGCGCAGATACGCAGTATTTT
TRBV18	TRBJ1-2	-	-	CASSPSLDYGYTF	TGTGCCAGCTCACCCTCCTTGGACTATGGCTACACCTTC
TRBV9	TRBJ2-7	-	TRBD1	CASSPGLGQGLREQYF	TGTGCCAGCAGCCCTGGCTTGGGACAGGGGTTGCGCGAGCAGTACTTC
TRBV5-1	TRBJ1-2	-	-	CASSLVGGAGYGYTF	TGCGCCAGCAGCTTGGTCGGGGGCGCGGGCTATGGCTACACCTTC
TRBV27	TRBJ1-6	-	-	CASGPFDTSPLHF	TGTGCCAGCGGACCTTTTGACACCTCACCCCTCCACTTT
TRBV4-2	TRBJ2-1	-	-	CASSQDMTGSYNEQFF	TGTGCCAGCAGCCAAGATATGACGGGCTCCTACAATGAGCAGTTCTTC
TRBV14	TRBJ1-2	-	-	CASSQTDNYGYTF	TGTGCCAGCAGCCAGACGGATAACTATGGCTACACCTTC
TRBV18	TRBJ2-5	-	-	CASSTKWAQGVETQYF	TGTGCCAGCTCGACCAAGTGGGCCCAGGGTGTGGAGACCCAGTACTTC
TRBV5-1	TRBJ2-1	once	-	CASSSMGGLSSYNEQFF	TGCGCCAGCAGTTCGATGGGGGGACTGAGCTCCTACAATGAGCAGTTCTTC
TRBV11-2	TRBJ1-1	large	-	CASSLDPAGNTEAFF	TGTGCCAGCAGCTTAGATCCAGCAGGCAACACTGAAGCTTTCTTT
TRBV6-5	TRBJ1-1	-	-	CASQTGTHEAFF	TGTGCCAGTCAGACAGGCACCCATGAAGCTTTCTTT
TRBV19	TRBJ1-5	-	-	CASSISGERNQPQHF	TGTGCCAGTAGTATATCAGGGGAGCGCAATCAGCCCCAGCATTTT
TRBV2	TRBJ2-7	-	TRBD1	CASSSGQGSYEQYF	TGTGCCAGCAGCTCGGGACAGGGTTCCTACGAGCAGTACTTC
TRBV2	TRBJ1-6	once	-	CASLLNFGLNSPLHF	TGTGCCAGCCTACTTAATTTCGGCCTTAATTCACCCCTCCACTTT
TRBV11-2	TRBJ2-7	once	-	CASSFGSNYEQYF	TGTGCCAGCAGCTTTGGCTCCAACTACGAGCAGTACTTC
TRBV6-5	TRBJ1-4	-	-	CASSFNEKLFF	TGTGCCAGCAGTTTCAATGAAAAACTGTTTTTT
TRBV10-2	TRBJ1-5	-	-	CASSDQGHSNQPQHF	TGCGCCAGCAGTGACCAGGGACATAGCAATCAGCCCCAGCATTTT
TRBV18	TRBJ2-3	few	-	CASSTGYTDTQYF	TGTGCCAGCTCGACAGGTTACACAGATACGCAGTATTTT
TRBV23-1	TRBJ2-3	-	TRBD1	CASSPLGTVSTDTQYF	TGCGCCAGCAGTCCTCTTGGGACAGTAAGCACAGATACGCAGTATTTT
TRBV9	TRBJ2-2	-	-	CASSPFKSLMAEGGELFF	TGTGCCAGCAGCCCATTCAAGTCTCTGATGGCCGAAGGCGGGGAGCTGTTTTTT
TRBV5-3	TRBJ2-2	few	-	CARKGVAGELFF	TGTGCCAGAAAGGGGGTCGCCGGGGAGCTGTTTTTT
TRBV28	TRBJ1-2	-	-	CASSSGGGDYGYTF	TGTGCCAGCAGTTCCGGGGGGGGTGACTATGGCTACACCTTC
TRBV9	TRBJ1-2	-	-	CASSVGAGSNYGYTF	TGTGCCAGCAGCGTAGGGGCGGGATCCAACTATGGCTACACCTTC
TRBV6-1	TRBJ2-7	-	-	CASSAVYEQYF	TGTGCCAGCAGTGCCGTCTACGAGCAGTACTTC
TRBV5-5	TRBJ1-1	-	-	CASSLAPGLNTEAFF	TGTGCCAGCAGCTTGGCCCCTGGATTGAACACTGAAGCTTTCTTT
TRBV6-6	TRBJ1-1	-	-	CASIQDPGRTEAFF	TGTGCCAGCATCCAGGACCCTGGGAGGACTGAAGCTTTCTTT
TRBV9	TRBJ1-2	few	TRBD1	CASSATDRELGYGYTF	TGTGCCAGCAGCGCGACCGACAGGGAACTTGGCTATGGCTACACCTTC
TRBV7-8	TRBJ2-7	-	-	CASSTGPTYEQYF	TGTGCCAGCAGCACCGGACCAACCTACGAGCAGTACTTC
TRBV6-5	TRBJ1-1	-	-	CASSKPASNEAFF	TGTGCCAGCAGCAAACCGGCGAGTAATGAAGCTTTCTTT
TRBV4-1	TRBJ1-1	-	TRBD1	CASMKQGGVAEAFF	TGCGCCAGCATGAAGCAAGGGGGCGTCGCTGAAGCTTTCTTT
TRBV27	TRBJ1-5	-	-	CASSLSSAPNQPQHF	TGTGCCAGCAGTTTGTCCTCTGCACCCAATCAGCCCCAGCATTTT
TRBV5-1	TRBJ2-3	-	-	CASPDDDTQYF	TGCGCCAGCCCCGACGATGATACGCAGTATTTT
TRBV6-6	TRBJ1-5	-	-	CASLRPTAYSNQPQHF	TGTGCCAGCCTACGACCGACAGCTTATAGCAATCAGCCCCAGCATTTT
TRBV5-1	TRBJ1-2	few	-	CASSLTGTNYGYTF	TGCGCCAGCAGCTTAACAGGGACTAACTATGGCTACACCTTC
TRBV5-1	TRBJ1-3	-	-	CASSLGESGNTIYF	TGCGCCAGCAGCTTGGGAGAATCTGGAAACACCATATATTTT